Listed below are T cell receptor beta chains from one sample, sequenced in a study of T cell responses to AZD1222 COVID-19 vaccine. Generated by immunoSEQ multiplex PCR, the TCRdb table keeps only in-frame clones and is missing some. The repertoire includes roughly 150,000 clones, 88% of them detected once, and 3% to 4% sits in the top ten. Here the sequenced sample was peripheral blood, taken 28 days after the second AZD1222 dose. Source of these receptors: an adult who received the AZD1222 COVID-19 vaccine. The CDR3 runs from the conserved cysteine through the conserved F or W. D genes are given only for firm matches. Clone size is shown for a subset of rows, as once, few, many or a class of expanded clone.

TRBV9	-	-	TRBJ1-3	TGTGCCAGCAGCCGGGACTCTGGAAACACCATATATTTT	CASSRDSGNTIYF
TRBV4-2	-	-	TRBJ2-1	TGTGCCAGCAGCCAAGGGGGGCAGAACAATGAGCAGTTCTTC	CASSQGGQNNEQFF
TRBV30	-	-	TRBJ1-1	TGTGCCTGGAGCCATCACACTGAAGCTTTCTTT	CAWSHHTEAFF
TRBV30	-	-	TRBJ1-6	TGTGCCTGGGACGTTGGCCTATCCGATTCACCCCTCCACTTT	CAWDVGLSDSPLHF
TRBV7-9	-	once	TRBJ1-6	TGTGCCAGCAGCTTAGAGGGACCTAATTCACCCCTCCACTTT	CASSLEGPNSPLHF
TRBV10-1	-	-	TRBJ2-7	TGCGCCAGCTCGGACATCTCAACCTACGAGCAGTACTTC	CASSDISTYEQYF
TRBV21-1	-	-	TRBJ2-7	TGTGCCAGCAGCAAGATGGCCGGGGCCTACTGGGTCTACGAGCAGTACTTC	CASSKMAGAYWVYEQYF
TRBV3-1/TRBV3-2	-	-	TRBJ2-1	TGTGCCAGCAGCCATTATTACAGGAGCGATGAGCAGTTCTTC	CASSHYYRSDEQFF
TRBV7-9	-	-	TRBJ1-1	TGTGCCAGCAGCTTAGATAGCGATGAAGCTTTCTTT	CASSLDSDEAFF
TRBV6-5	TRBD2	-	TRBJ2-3	TGTGCCACCCGTCTCCTTGGGGGGGGCACAGATACGCAGTATTTT	CATRLLGGGTDTQYF
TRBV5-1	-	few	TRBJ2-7	TGCGCCAGCAGCTTGGGCGGGGGCCCAACCTACGAGCAGTACTTC	CASSLGGGPTYEQYF
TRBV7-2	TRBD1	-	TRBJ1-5	TGTGCCAGCAGCCGCTCCGGGACAGAAAGTCAGCCCCAGCATTTT	CASSRSGTESQPQHF
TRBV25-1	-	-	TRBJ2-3	TGTGCCAGCAGTGAAGAGCCTATGTCGCCAGATACGCAGTATTTT	CASSEEPMSPDTQYF
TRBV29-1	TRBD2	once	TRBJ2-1	TGCAGCGTTTCCCCTCCCGCTGACGGGAGGGCCTCCTACAATGAGCAGTTCTTC	CSVSPPADGRASYNEQFF
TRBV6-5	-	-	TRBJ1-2	TGTGCCACGACTGGGACTTATGGCTACACCTTC	CATTGTYGYTF
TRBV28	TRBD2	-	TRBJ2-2	TGTGCCAGCAGTGGGACTAGCGGACTCACCGGGGAGCTGTTTTTT	CASSGTSGLTGELFF
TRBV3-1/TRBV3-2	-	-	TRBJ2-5	TGTGCCAGCAGCCGACGGGGGCACCAAGAGACCCAGTACTTC	CASSRRGHQETQYF
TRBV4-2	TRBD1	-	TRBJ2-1	TGTGCCAGCAGACCACCGGGACAGGGATACAATGAGCAGTTCTTC	CASRPPGQGYNEQFF
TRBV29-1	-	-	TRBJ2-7	TGCAGCGTCCAAAGGGACACCAGCTCCTACGAGCAGTACTTC	CSVQRDTSSYEQYF
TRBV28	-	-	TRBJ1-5	TGTGCCAGCAGTATGACGGACAATCAGCCCCAGCATTTT	CASSMTDNQPQHF
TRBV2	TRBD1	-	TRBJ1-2	TGTGCCAGCAGCGGGACAGAGTATGGCTACACCTTC	CASSGTEYGYTF
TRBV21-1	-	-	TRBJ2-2	TGTGCCAGCAGCTACCTAGGGAGAAACACCGGGGAGCTGTTTTTT	CASSYLGRNTGELFF
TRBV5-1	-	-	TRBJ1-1	TGCGCCAGCAGCGCGGGACAAAACCGCTCTCCGGGCACTGAAGCTTTCTTT	CASSAGQNRSPGTEAFF
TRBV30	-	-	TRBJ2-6	TGTGCCTGGAGTAAGACAGCTGGGGCCAACGTCCTGACTTTC	CAWSKTAGANVLTF
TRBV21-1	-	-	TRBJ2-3	TGTGCCAGCAGCAACCCCGTGATCTTGGATACGCAGTATTTT	CASSNPVILDTQYF
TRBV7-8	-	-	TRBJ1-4	TGTGCCAGCAGCTTAGTTGCGGGGGCCCCAACTAATGAAAAACTGTTTTTT	CASSLVAGAPTNEKLFF
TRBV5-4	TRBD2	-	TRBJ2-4	TGTGCCAGCAGCTTGAGCGGGGGAGGGGACATTCAGTACTTC	CASSLSGGGDIQYF
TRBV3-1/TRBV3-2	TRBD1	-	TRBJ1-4	TGTGCCAGCAGCCAAGCGCTACAGGGGGTCCGGGAAAAACTGTTTTTT	CASSQALQGVREKLFF
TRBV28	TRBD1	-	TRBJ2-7	TGTGCCAGCAGTTCACCCGGGACAGGGGTCGAGCAGTACTTC	CASSSPGTGVEQYF
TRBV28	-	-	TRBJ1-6	TGTGCCAGCAGGACTTCGGATTCACCCCTCCACTTT	CASRTSDSPLHF
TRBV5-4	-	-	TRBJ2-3	TGTGCCAGCAGCAACCGGGACAACACGCAGGATACGCAGTATTTT	CASSNRDNTQDTQYF
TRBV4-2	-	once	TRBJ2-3	TGTGCCAGCAGCCAAGAGATCTATAGCTCCGCAGATACGCAGTATTTT	CASSQEIYSSADTQYF
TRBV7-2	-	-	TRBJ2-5	TGTGCCAGCTCTGGGGCGGGGCTCCAAGAGACCCAGTACTTC	CASSGAGLQETQYF
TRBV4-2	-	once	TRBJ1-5	TGTGCCAGCAGCCGACTAGGGAGAGGGGGGGATAGCAATCAGCCCCAGCATTTT	CASSRLGRGGDSNQPQHF
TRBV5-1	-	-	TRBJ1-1	TGCGCCAGCAGCTTAAGACCAGGGGAGGGGGCTTTCTTT	CASSLRPGEGAFF
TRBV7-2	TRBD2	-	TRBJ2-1	TGTGCCAGCAGCTTGTGGGCTAGCGGGGCTTACAATGAGCAGTTCTTC	CASSLWASGAYNEQFF